The source of this TCR beta chain is a study of cytomegalovirus exposure and HLA in healthy donors. Study results and caveats: A later analysis showed HLA-associated TCR beta chains outstripping equally common others in clonal expansion.

The ends were cut back, 3 bases at V and 5 bases at J, with 16 bases in the middle. The CDR3 loop spans 15 amino acids. Germline-derived CDR1 and CDR2 are MDHEN and SYDVKM. PCR amplification relied on 60 Vbeta primers (plus 13 Jbeta primers). Libraries were prepared by immunoSEQ multiplex PCR; TCRdb keeps only in-frame clonotypes and omits some of them. This table has fewer than 85,000 clones, over 70% appearing once. On this clone: Its antigen is unidentified.

Sequences were obtained from PBMCs. The receptor was derived from a man in his forties in good health and CMV-seropositive. This chain links TRBV28 with TRBJ1-1; D unclear. The CDR3 DNA sequence: TGTGCCAGCAGTTTGGATCGGGGTTGGGGAACTGAAGCTTTCTTT. This codes for CASSLDRGWGTEAFF. Full variable domain (missing parts from reference TRBV28 and TRBJ1-1): DVKVTQSSRYLVKRTGEKVFLECVQDMDHENMFWYRQDPGLGLRLIYFSYDVKMKEKGDIPEGYSVSREKKERFSLILESASTNQTSMYLCASSLDRGWGTEAFFGQGTRLTVV.